The TCR beta chain under discussion was sequenced for a study of cytomegalovirus exposure and HLA in healthy donors (dated by TCRdb to about 2017). For the study in its entirety: A later analysis indicated that the 90 to 150 validation repertoires were generated on the platform also employed for the approximately 700 repertoires of the first cohort. The study was designed to test whether signatures of past pathogen exposure could be identified by cataloging public T cell receptors. Besides the first cohort of 550 to 750 subjects, a separate validation cohort made up of roughly 120 different subjects was used. To predict cytomegalovirus infection status, the study brought together high-throughput TCR immunosequencing, statistical association of individual TCRs with disease status, and machine learning.

Results the study describes overall, beyond this receptor: In vitro tests confirmed that a few of the cytomegalovirus-associated TCR beta chains recognize cytomegalovirus antigens. Most TCR sequences were seen in very few donors, while some public TCRs were found in many individuals. A later analysis had no HLA typing for the validation cohort, so co-occurrence there was scored across all 120 repertoires. The authors suggested that the approach could potentially be extended to other disease states and immunological phenotypes. The classifier was reported to diagnose cytomegalovirus status with high specificity and sensitivity in both the original and validation cohorts. Subsequent analysis determined that TCRs grouped into clusters in the first cohort also showed a tendency toward co-occurrence across the roughly 120 validation repertoires, and approximately 93% of cluster scores exceeded 0. The study gave a list of 150 to 200 TCR beta chains associated with cytomegalovirus.

For CDR1 and CDR2, the germline V gene lists SNHLY and FYNNEI. The CDR3 covers 14 residues, taking in both the cysteine and the phenylalanine. Just the 42-base CDR3 DNA is kept, in frame starting at base 1. Between the V and J ends, shortened by 7 bases and 2 bases respectively, the junction contains 13 bases. Donors formed part of the validation cohort, which comprised approximately 130 subjects and was distinct from the first cohort of several hundred subjects. With respect to this clone: Its antigen is currently not known. No clone much larger than this one lies a single base away; base qualities are absent.

Library method: the immunoSEQ multiplex PCR assay. Processing in the source paper ran as follows. A statistical classification framework was developed to diagnose cytomegalovirus status using the catalog of TCR beta chain sequences. The clones in this table, taken by TCRdb from immuneACCESS, are in-frame only. Not every clone is retained; where verified, under half of the shortfall comes from an unresolved V gene, and the cause of the rest is unknown. The DNA was the basis for D and trimming; V, J and clone size are from that table. In all, the sample holds 100,000 to 120,000 clones, and approximately 94% of those were seen once. The ten largest account for 0.67% of the sample.

This TCR was recovered from a woman under 30 in good health and CMV-seronegative. The V gene is TRBV2 and the J gene is TRBJ2-3; no confident D gene assignment can be made. The specimen was PBMCs. CDR3 reads: CASNPEPNTDTQYF. The sequenced DNA: TGTGCCAGCAATCCCGAGCCTAACACAGATACGCAGTATTTT.